This TCR beta chain was observed in a study of blood T cell repertoires in COVID-19 (dated by TCRdb to the early 2020s). Background on the whole study: Samples from collaborators originated in the United States, Italy and Spain and spanned both the acute and convalescent phases of COVID-19. The material from the prospective study consisted of cDNA or gDNA derived from T cells, B-cell-depleted T cells, or PBMCs. Samples were obtained from the ongoing ImmuneRACE study (first 160 participants) and from 1,000 to 1,500 subjects provided by 6 global collaborators. Nearly every sample came with metadata listing a de-identified subject ID, COVID-19 status, age in years and sex. The dataset comprised deeply sampled blood TCRbeta repertoires from subjects exposed to, actively infected with, or recovered from COVID-19. Where HLA class I and class II types were available, the types were taken from metadata supplied by the sample provider, not from assay-based typing. The repertoires were made available in a free public database intended to serve as a resource for research on the immune response to SARS-CoV-2. Overall study results and their limits: How much clinical and demographic metadata was included differed by source and by participant, and the metadata was provided uncurated.

The immunoSEQ Assay, a bias-controlled multiplex PCR, was used to amplify TCRbeta CDR3 regions from genomic DNA. Per the authors' processing: The number of nucleated cells in each sample was estimated from the amplification of reference gene primers within the assay. Sequence reads were collapsed and filtered to measure the absolute abundance of every unique TCRbeta CDR3 rearrangement. Productive Simpson clonality was computed per sample as the square root of Simpson's diversity index over productive rearrangements. TCRdb stores this immuneACCESS table with in-frame sequences only. Part of the clones is absent; in the studies checked, under half of the shortfall reflects unresolved V genes, and no reason is known for the rest. V and J calls and clone size follow that table, whereas D and trimming were derived from the DNA. The sample table shows 200,000 or so clones, and 70% to 90% are seen once. Of the sample, roughly 2.7% falls within the top ten clones.

The CDR3 holds 14 amino acids from the cysteine to the phenylalanine. Only CDR3 DNA remains: 42 bases, in frame from the first base. The germline ends are 14 bases apart after V is trimmed by 6 bases and J by 4 bases. CDR1 is given as MNHEY and CDR2 as SMNVEV, both from the germline V gene (reference sequence). Concerning this clone: The antigen it binds to is not known. No qualities accompany the bases; no much larger clone lies one base away.

In Seattle, one collaborating source enrolled patients while the infection was active and tracked those patients longitudinally over the course of disease. The collaborating institutions used their own protocols to collect whole blood in K2EDTA tubes. For TCRbeta analysis, collaborator samples were shipped as frozen whole blood, as isolated PBMCs, or as DNA extracted from either sample type. Sequenced input: peripheral blood. Here the chain combines TRBV27 and TRBJ2-3; there is no confident call for the D gene. The TCR sequence derives from a man aged 30 to 39 with COVID-19, enrolled during active disease. The DNA is TGTGCCAGCAGCACACCCCCAAATTCAGATACGCAGTATTTT. This is translated as CASSTPPNSDTQYF.